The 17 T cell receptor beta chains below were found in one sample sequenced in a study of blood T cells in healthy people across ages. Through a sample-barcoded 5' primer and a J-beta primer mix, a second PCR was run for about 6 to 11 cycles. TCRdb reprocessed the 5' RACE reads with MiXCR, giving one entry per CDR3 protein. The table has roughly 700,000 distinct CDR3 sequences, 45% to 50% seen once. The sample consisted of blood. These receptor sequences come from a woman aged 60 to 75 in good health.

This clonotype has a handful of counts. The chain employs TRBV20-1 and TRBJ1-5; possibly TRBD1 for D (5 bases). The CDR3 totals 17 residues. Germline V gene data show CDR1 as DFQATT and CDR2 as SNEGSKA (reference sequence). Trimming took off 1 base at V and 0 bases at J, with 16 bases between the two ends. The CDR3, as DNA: TGCAGTGCTAGAGGGCCTGGGGGGGACCTTAGCAATCAGCCCCAGCATTTT. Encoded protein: CSARGPGGDLSNQPQHF.

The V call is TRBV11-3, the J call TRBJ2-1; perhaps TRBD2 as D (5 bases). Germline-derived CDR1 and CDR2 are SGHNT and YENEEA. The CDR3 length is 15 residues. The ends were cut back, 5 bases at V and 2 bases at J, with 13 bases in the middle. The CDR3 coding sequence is TGTGCCAGCAGCACCAGACACGGGGCCTACAATGAGCAGTTCTTC. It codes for CASSTRHGAYNEQFF.

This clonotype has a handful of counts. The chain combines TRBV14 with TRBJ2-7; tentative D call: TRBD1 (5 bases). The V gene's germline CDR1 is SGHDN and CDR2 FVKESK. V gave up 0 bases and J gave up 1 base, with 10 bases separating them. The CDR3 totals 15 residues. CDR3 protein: CASSQDRRASYEQYF. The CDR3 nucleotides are TGTGCCAGCAGCCAAGATCGCAGGGCGTCCTACGAGCAGTACTTC.

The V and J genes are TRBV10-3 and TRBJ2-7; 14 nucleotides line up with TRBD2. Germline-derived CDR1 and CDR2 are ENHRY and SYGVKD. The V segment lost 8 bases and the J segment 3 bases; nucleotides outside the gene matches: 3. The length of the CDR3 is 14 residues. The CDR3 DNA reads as TGTGCCATCGGGACTAGCGGGAGTATCTACGAGCAGTACTTC. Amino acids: CAIGTSGSIYEQYF.

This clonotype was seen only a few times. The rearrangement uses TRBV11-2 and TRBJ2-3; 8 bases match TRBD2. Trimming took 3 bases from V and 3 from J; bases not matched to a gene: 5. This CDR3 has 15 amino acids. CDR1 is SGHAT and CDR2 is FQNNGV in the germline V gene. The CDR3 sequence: CASSFRGGLTDTQYF. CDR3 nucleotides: TGTGCCAGCAGCTTTCGGGGGGGGCTTACAGATACGCAGTATTTT.

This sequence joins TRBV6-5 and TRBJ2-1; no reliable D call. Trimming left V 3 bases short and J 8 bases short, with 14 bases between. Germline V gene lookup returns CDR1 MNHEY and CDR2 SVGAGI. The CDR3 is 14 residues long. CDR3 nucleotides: TGTGCCAGCAGTTATCTCCAACGGCCGGATGAGCAGTTCTTC. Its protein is CASSYLQRPDEQFF.

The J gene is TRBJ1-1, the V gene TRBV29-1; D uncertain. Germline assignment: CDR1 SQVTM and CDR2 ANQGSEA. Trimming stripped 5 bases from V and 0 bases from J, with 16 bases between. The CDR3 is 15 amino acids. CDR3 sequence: CSVFVHGSLNTEAFF. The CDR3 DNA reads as TGCAGCGTTTTCGTCCACGGCTCGTTGAACACTGAAGCTTTCTTT.

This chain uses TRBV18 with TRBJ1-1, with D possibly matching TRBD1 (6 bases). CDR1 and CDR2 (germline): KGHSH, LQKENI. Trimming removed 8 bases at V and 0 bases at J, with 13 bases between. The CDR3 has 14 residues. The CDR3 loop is CASGQPNMNTEAFF. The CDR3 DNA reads TGTGCCAGCGGACAGCCGAACATGAACACTGAAGCTTTCTTT.

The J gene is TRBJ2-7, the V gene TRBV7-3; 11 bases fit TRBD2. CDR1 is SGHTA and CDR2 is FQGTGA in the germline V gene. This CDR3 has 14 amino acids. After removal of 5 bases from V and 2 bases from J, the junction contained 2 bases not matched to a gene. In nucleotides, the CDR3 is TGTGCCAGCAGCATGACTAGCGGGGCCTACGAGCAGTACTTC. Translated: CASSMTSGAYEQYF.

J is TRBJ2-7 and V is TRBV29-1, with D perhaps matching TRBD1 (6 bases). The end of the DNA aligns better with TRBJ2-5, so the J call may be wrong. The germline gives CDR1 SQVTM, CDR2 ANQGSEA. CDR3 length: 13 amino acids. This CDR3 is CSVEYRARQTQYF. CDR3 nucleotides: TGCAGCGTTGAATACAGGGCTCGGCAGACCCAGTACTTC.

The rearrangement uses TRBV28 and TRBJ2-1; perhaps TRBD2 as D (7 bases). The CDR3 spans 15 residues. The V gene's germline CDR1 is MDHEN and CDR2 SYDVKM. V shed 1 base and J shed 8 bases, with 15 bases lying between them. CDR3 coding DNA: TGTGCCAGCAGTTTATTGGGAGGGGGTCGGGATGAGCAGTTCTTC. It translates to CASSLLGGGRDEQFF.

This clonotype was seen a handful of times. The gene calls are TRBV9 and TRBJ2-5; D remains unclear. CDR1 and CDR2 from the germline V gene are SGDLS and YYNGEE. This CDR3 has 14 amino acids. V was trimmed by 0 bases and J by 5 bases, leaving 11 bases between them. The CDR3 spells CASSVGQLWETQYF. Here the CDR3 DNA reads TGTGCCAGCAGCGTAGGTCAGTTGTGGGAGACCCAGTACTTC.

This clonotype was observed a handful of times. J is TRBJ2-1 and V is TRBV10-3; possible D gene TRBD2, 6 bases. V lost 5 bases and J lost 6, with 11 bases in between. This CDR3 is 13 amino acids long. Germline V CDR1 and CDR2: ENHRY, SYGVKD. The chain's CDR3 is CAISSFGSNEQFF. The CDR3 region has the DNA TGTGCCATCAGTTCATTCGGGAGCAATGAGCAGTTCTTC.

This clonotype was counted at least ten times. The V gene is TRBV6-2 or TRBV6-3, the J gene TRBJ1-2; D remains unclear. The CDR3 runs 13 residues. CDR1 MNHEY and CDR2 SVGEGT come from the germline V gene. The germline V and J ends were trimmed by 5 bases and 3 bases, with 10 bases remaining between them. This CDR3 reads CASSKDKDYGYTF. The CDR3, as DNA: TGTGCCAGCAGTAAAGACAAGGACTATGGCTACACCTTC.

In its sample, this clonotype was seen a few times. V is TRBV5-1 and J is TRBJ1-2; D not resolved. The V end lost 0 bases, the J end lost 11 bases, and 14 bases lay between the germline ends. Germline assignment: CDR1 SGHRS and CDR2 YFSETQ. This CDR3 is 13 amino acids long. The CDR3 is CASSLASAPGYTF. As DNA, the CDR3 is TGCGCCAGCAGCTTGGCGTCAGCCCCGGGTTACACCTTC.

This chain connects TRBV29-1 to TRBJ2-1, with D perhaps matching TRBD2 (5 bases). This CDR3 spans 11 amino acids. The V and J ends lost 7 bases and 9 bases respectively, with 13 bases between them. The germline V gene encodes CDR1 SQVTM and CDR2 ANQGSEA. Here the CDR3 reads CSAELVGEQFF. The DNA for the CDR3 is TGCAGCGCGGAACTAGTAGGTGAGCAGTTCTTC.

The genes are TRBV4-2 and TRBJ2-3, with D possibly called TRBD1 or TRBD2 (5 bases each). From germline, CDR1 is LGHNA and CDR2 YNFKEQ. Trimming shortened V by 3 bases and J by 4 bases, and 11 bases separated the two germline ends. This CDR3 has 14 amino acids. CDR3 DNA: TGTGCCAGCAGCCATTCGGGACCCCCAGATACGCAGTATTTT. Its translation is CASSHSGPPDTQYF.